The rows below give T cell receptor beta chains drawn from one sample of a study of blood T cell repertoires in COVID-19. Clones were read by immunoSEQ multiplex PCR, and TCRdb kept only the in-frame ones, dropping some. The table includes 40,000 or so clones, about 85% detected once. The sample comprised peripheral blood. These receptors originate from a middle-aged man with active COVID-19. The CDR3 runs from the conserved cysteine through the conserved F or W. A D gene is named only where the DNA matches it firmly. Clone size is not always given. Where it is, it says once, few, many or a class for expanded clones.

j_call v_call clone_size d_call cdr3_nt cdr3_aa
TRBJ1-3 TRBV16 - - TGTGCCAGCAGCCAATCCATCTCTGGAAACACCATATATTTT CASSQSISGNTIYF
TRBJ2-3 TRBV10-3 once - TGTGCCATCAGTGAACTCGGCAGGGCCACAGATACGCAGTATTTT CAISELGRATDTQYF
TRBJ2-7 TRBV7-3 - - TGTGCCAGCAGCAAATACACGTACGAGCAGTACTTC CASSKYTYEQYF
TRBJ1-2 TRBV6-5 - TRBD1 TGTGCCAGCAGCCGGGGGACAGGGGTTTTTGCCACCTTC CASSRGTGVFATF
TRBJ1-4 TRBV28 - TRBD1 TGTGCCAGCAGGCAGACAGGGGGGAATGAAAAACTGTTTTTT CASRQTGGNEKLFF
TRBJ1-6 TRBV18 few - TGTGCCAGCTCACCAGGGGCTTCACCCCTCCACTTT CASSPGASPLHF
TRBJ1-4 TRBV4-1 - - TGCGCCAGCCGTGCTATACTCAGGGATGAAAAACTGTTTTTT CASRAILRDEKLFF
TRBJ2-1 TRBV11-3 - TRBD2 TGTGCCAGCAGCTTAGATGAACAGCGGGGCACTCAGTTCTTC CASSLDEQRGTQFF
TRBJ1-3 TRBV19 - TRBD1 TGTGCCAGTAGTATCCGGGACAGAGAGTATGGAGGAAACACCATATATTTT CASSIRDREYGGNTIYF
TRBJ1-2 TRBV30 - TRBD1 TGTGCCTGGAGGGCATCCATGGGACAGGGAGACTATGGCTACACCTTC CAWRASMGQGDYGYTF
TRBJ1-3 TRBV5-1 - - TGCGCCAGCAAATCGGGGACAAGCGGAAACACCATATATTTT CASKSGTSGNTIYF
TRBJ1-2 TRBV5-6 - TRBD1 TGTGCCAGCAGCTTGGTTGACAGGGCTAACTATGGCTACACCTTC CASSLVDRANYGYTF
TRBJ2-3 TRBV3-1/TRBV3-2 - - TGTGCCAGCAGCCCGGAGGTGAATACGCAGTATTTT CASSPEVNTQYF
TRBJ2-2 TRBV13 - TRBD1 TGTGCCAGCAGCAGCGACAGGGACACCGGGGAGCTGTTTTTT CASSSDRDTGELFF
TRBJ2-5 TRBV27 - TRBD2 TGTGCCAGCAGGCCCTTGGCGGGGGGGTGGCAAGAGACCCAGTACTTC CASRPLAGGWQETQYF
TRBJ2-5 TRBV5-1 - - TGCGCCAGCAGCTTGGGCAGGGTGAACCAAGAGACCCAGTACTTC CASSLGRVNQETQYF
TRBJ2-2 TRBV24-1 - TRBD1 TGTGCCACCAGTGGGGGACAGCCGAACACCGGGGAGCTGTTTTTT CATSGGQPNTGELFF
TRBJ2-3 TRBV7-9 - - TGTGCCAGCAGCTCACAGCCCGCAGATACGCAGTATTTT CASSSQPADTQYF
TRBJ1-1 TRBV10-3 - TRBD1 TGTGCCATCAGTGAGTCGGGACAGGGGAACACTGAAGCTTTCTTT CAISESGQGNTEAFF
TRBJ2-6 TRBV11-2 - TRBD1 TGTGCCAGCAGTTCAACAGGGGCCGCTTTTTGGGGGGCCAACGTCCTGACTTTC CASSSTGAAFWGANVLTF
TRBJ2-3 TRBV3-1/TRBV3-2 - - TGTGCCAGCAGCCTCCCCTCGGGCACAGATACGCAGTATTTT CASSLPSGTDTQYF
TRBJ2-1 TRBV7-2 - TRBD2 TGTGCCAGCAGCCGTCGGGGGGGTTCTTACAATGAGCAGTTCTTC CASSRRGGSYNEQFF
TRBJ2-1 TRBV5-4 - TRBD1 TGTGCCAGCAGCTTGGGCAGGGACAGACGAAATGATAAGCAGTTCTTC CASSLGRDRRNDKQFF
TRBJ2-7 TRBV27 - TRBD2 TGTGCCAGCAGTTTTAGCGGGAGTCTTTACGAGCAGTACTTC CASSFSGSLYEQYF
TRBJ2-7 TRBV15 - TRBD2 TGTGCCACCAGCAGAGGAGGACTAGCGGTCGTGGAGCAGTACTTC CATSRGGLAVVEQYF
TRBJ1-1 TRBV7-6 - - TGTGCCAGCAGCCCCCGGGAGTGGGTGAACACTGAAGCTTTCTTT CASSPREWVNTEAFF
TRBJ2-1 TRBV2 few - TGTGCCAGCAGTGTGAGAGGATCCTACAATGAGCAGTTCTTC CASSVRGSYNEQFF
TRBJ2-1 TRBV6-5 - TRBD2 TGTGCCAGCAGTTCCACTAGCGGGAGAAACAATGAGCAGTTCTTC CASSSTSGRNNEQFF
TRBJ1-2 TRBV29-1 - TRBD1 TGCAGCGCCTTCCGGGACAGATATGGCTACACCTTC CSAFRDRYGYTF
TRBJ1-2 TRBV5-4 - TRBD1 TGTGCCAGCAGCTTAGTTGGGGGCCGGACAGGGGGCTCCGGCTACACCTTC CASSLVGGRTGGSGYTF
TRBJ2-2 TRBV5-1 - TRBD1 TGCGCCAGCAGACAGGGGGGAAATACCGGGGAGCTGTTTTTT CASRQGGNTGELFF
TRBJ1-2 TRBV19 - - TGTGCCAGTAGCCCATCTGACTCCAACTATGGCTACACCTTC CASSPSDSNYGYTF
TRBJ2-3 TRBV2 few TRBD2 TGTGCCAGCAGTGGTCCACTAGCGGGGAGGTCAGATACGCAGTATTTT CASSGPLAGRSDTQYF
TRBJ1-1 TRBV11-2 - - TGTGCCAGCAGCTTAGATCTAGGCAGCGCTGAAGCTTTCTTT CASSLDLGSAEAFF
TRBJ2-1 TRBV9 - - TGTGCCAGCAGCGTAGGAACAGATTCCTACAATGAGCAGTTCTTC CASSVGTDSYNEQFF
TRBJ2-5 TRBV9 - TRBD2 TGTGCCAGCAGCGCCCTGGGGCGGGGGGGACCAGAGACCCAGTACTTC CASSALGRGGPETQYF
TRBJ2-1 TRBV9 - - TGTGCCAGCAGTTTTAAAGGGGGGACTAATGCCCAGGAGCAGTTCTTC CASSFKGGTNAQEQFF
TRBJ1-1 TRBV6-5 - - TGTGCCAGCAGTTACTCCCGGAACACTGAAGCTTTCTTT CASSYSRNTEAFF
TRBJ2-7 TRBV7-8 - - TGTGCCAGCAGCTCAGCCCCGACAGGAACCTACGAGCAGTACTTC CASSSAPTGTYEQYF
TRBJ2-7 TRBV7-2 - TRBD1 TGTGCCAGCAGCGTCCAGGGGGTGGGGATCAACGAGCAGTACTTC CASSVQGVGINEQYF
TRBJ2-1 TRBV10-3 - TRBD2 TGTGCCATCAGACCGGGACTAGAACGCCATGAGCAGTTCTTC CAIRPGLERHEQFF
TRBJ1-4 TRBV19 - TRBD1 TGTGCCAGTAGTCTGAGGACAGGGTCTTATGAAAAACTGTTTTTT CASSLRTGSYEKLFF
TRBJ2-5 TRBV5-1 few TRBD2 TGCGCCAGCAGCTTGGTAGCGGGAGGGCCAGAGACCCAGTACTTC CASSLVAGGPETQYF
TRBJ2-1 TRBV29-1 - TRBD2 TGCAGCGTTGAGGAACTAGCGTACAATGAGCAGTTCTTC CSVEELAYNEQFF
TRBJ1-6 TRBV11-2 once - TGTGCCAGCAGCTTACTGGGGGCAGGGTCTTCACCCCTCCACTTT CASSLLGAGSSPLHF
TRBJ2-2 TRBV10-3 - TRBD2 TGTGCCACCAGCTCGGCGGGAGGCGCCGGGGAGCTGTTTTTT CATSSAGGAGELFF
TRBJ2-3 TRBV7-9 - - TGTGCCAGCAGCTTAATACTTGGGAGCGCCACAGATACGCAGTATTTT CASSLILGSATDTQYF
TRBJ2-3 TRBV5-6 - TRBD2 TGTGCCAGCAGCCTGGGACTAGCCCCCTCCACAGATACGCAGTATTTT CASSLGLAPSTDTQYF